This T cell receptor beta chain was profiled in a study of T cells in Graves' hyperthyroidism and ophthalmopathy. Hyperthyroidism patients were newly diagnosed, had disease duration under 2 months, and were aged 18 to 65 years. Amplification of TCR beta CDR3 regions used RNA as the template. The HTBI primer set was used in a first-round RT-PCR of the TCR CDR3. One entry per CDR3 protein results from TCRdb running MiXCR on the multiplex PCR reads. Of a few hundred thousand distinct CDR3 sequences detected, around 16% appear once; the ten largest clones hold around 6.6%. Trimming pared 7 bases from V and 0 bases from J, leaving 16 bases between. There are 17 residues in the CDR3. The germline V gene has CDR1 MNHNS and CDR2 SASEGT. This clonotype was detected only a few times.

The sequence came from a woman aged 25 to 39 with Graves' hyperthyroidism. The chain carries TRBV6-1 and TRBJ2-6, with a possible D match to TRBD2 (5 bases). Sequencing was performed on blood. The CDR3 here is CASTFGSVISGANVLTF. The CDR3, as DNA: TGTGCCAGCACTTTCGGTAGCGTGATCTCTGGGGCCAACGTCCTGACTTTC.